This T cell receptor (beta chain) was recorded in a study of T-cell reconstitution after alpha-beta-depleted transplantation in children. Study-wide findings and caveats: From newly produced T cells came most of the T-cell counts and diversity one year after transplant.

As regards this clonotype: What it binds is not known.

Unique molecular identifiers were used to barcode this TCRbeta library. TCRdb reanalysed the PCR reads using MiXCR and keeps one entry per CDR3 protein. The repertoire consists of roughly 500,000 distinct CDR3 sequences, with about 10% occurring once and the leading ten covering 2% to 2.5%. The V gene lost 3 bases and the J gene lost 3 bases, with 9 bases spanning the gap. The CDR3 contains 13 residues. Germline assignment: CDR1 MNHNS and CDR2 SASEGT. The chain joins TRBV6-1 to TRBJ2-7; D unresolved. Sequenced material: PBMCs, taken before TCRalphabeta/CD19-depleted stem cell transplant. The clonotype originates from a child aged 2 to 15 with inherited bone marrow failure, due to receive a stem cell transplant. In DNA, the CDR3 is TGTGCCAGCAGTGAGATTATAGTCTACGAGCAGTACTTC. Its translation is CASSEIIVYEQYF.